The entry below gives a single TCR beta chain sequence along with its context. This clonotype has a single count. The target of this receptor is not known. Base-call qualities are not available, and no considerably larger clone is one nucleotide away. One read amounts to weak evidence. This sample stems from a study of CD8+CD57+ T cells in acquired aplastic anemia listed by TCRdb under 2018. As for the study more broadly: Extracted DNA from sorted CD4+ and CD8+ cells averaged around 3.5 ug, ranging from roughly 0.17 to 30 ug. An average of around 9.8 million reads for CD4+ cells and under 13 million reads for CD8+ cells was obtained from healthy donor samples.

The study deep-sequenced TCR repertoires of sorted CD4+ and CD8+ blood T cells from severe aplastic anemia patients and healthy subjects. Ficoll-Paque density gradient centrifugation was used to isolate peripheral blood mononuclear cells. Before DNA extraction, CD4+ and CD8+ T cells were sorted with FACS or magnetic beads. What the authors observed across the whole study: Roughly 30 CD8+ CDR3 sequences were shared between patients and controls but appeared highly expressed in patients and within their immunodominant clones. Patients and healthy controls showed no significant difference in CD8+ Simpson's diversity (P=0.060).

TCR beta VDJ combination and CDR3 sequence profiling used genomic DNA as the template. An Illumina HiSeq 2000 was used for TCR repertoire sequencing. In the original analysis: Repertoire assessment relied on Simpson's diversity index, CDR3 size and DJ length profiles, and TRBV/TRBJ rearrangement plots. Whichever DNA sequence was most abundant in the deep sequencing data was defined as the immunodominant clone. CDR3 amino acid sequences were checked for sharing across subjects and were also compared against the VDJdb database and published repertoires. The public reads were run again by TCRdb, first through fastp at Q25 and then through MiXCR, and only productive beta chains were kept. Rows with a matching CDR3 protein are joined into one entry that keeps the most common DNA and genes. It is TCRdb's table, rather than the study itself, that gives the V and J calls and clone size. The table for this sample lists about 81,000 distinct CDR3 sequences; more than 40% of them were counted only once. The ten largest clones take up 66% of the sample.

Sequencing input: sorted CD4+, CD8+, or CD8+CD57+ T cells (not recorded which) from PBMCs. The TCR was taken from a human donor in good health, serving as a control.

The CDR3 has the sequence CAITSGTGANTGELFF. At the DNA level, the sequence is TGTGCCATCACCTCCGGGACAGGGGCTAACACCGGGGAGCTGTTTTTT. Recombination joined TRBV10-3 with TRBJ2-2; 10 bases in the middle match TRBD1. From the cysteine through the phenylalanine, the CDR3 covers 16 amino acids. Only the CDR3 part of the read is kept: 48 bases, read in frame from the first base. For this chain, trimming is 7 bases at the V end and 2 bases at the J end, and the number of junction bases without a gene match is 7. CDR1 ENHRY and CDR2 SYGVKD are derived from the germline V gene.